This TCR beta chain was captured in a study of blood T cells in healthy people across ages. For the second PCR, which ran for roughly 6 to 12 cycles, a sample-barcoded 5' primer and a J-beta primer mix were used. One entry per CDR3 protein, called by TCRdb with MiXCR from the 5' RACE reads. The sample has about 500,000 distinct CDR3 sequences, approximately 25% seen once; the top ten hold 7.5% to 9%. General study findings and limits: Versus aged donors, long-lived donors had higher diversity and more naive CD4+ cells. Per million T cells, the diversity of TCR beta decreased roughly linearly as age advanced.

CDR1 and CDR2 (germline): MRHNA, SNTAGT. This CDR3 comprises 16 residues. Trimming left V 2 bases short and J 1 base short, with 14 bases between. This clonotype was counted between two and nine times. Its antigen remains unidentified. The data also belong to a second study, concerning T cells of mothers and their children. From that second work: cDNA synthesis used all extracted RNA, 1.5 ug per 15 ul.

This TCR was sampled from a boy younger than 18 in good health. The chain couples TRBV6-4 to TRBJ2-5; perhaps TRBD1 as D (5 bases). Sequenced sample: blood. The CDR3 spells CASSDTQQVFQETQYF. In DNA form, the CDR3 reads TGTGCCAGCAGTGACACCCAACAGGTTTTCCAAGAGACCCAGTACTTC.